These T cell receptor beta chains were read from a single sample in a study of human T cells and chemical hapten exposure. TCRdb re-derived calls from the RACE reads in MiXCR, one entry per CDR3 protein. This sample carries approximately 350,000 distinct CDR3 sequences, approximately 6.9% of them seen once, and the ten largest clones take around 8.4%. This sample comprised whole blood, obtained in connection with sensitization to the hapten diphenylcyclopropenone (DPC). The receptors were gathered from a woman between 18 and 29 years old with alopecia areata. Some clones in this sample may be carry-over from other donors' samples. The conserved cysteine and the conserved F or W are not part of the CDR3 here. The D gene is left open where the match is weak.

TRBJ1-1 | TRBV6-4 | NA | ASSAEMNTEAF
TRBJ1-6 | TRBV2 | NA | ASSNGVPGSPLH
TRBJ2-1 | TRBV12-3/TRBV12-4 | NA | ASSSTRDNEQF
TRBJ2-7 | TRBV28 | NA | ASSLEGAINEQY
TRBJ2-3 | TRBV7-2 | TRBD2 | ASSPRGGGAYTQY
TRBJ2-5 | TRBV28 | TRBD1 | ASSSPPTGALETQY
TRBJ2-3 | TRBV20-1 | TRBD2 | SAGTSGGSYTDTQY
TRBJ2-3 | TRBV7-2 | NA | ASSSSRRTDTQY
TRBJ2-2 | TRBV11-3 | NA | ASSLDRVSGELF
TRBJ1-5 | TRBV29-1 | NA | SAGDYSNQPQH
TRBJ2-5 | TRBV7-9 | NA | ASSIFPRETQY
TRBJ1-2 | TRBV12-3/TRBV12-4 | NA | ASRQGRNYGYT
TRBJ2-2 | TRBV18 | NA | ASSLGTTGELF
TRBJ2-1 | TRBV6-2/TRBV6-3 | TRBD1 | ASSTGTGVYNEQF
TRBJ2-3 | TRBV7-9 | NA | ASSLVLPSTDTQY